Listed below are T cell receptor beta chains from one sample, sequenced in a study of T cells in Graves' hyperthyroidism and ophthalmopathy. TCRdb re-called the multiplex PCR reads through MiXCR, storing one row per CDR3 protein. In the table there are a few hundred thousand distinct CDR3 sequences, about 17% of which are singletons. Specimen: blood. The receptor source for this set is a woman aged 50 to 60 with Graves' hyperthyroidism. Both conserved end residues are part of each CDR3. The D gene is left open where the match is weak. Size tells how often a clone was seen (once, few, many) or the class of an expanded clone, and some rows leave it out.

v_gene	j_gene	d_gene	abundance	CDR3aa	CDR3nt
TRBV5-1	TRBJ1-4	-	-	CASSLAPGGKLFF	TGCGCCAGCAGCTTGGCCCCTGGGGGAAAACTGTTTTTT
TRBV6-1	TRBJ2-1	TRBD2	-	CASRESTSGIYNEQFF	TGTGCCAGCAGGGAGTCAACTAGCGGAATATACAATGAGCAGTTCTTC
TRBV20-1	TRBJ2-3	TRBD2	many	CSALKDGTSADTQYF	TGCAGTGCTCTTAAAGACGGGACTAGCGCCGATACGCAGTATTTT
TRBV28	TRBJ2-7	TRBD1	many	CASSFGGTGGYEQYF	TGTGCCAGCAGTTTCGGGGGGACAGGGGGTTACGAGCAGTACTTC
TRBV10-1	TRBJ2-4	-	-	CASSDSLRKGVGNIQYF	TGCGCCAGCAGTGATTCGTTAAGAAAGGGGGTGGGAAACATTCAGTACTTC
TRBV14	TRBJ2-2	-	few	CASSQHWNTGELFF	TGTGCCAGCAGCCAGCACTGGAACACCGGGGAGCTGTTTTTT
TRBV20-1	TRBJ1-2	TRBD1	-	CSARARTGDGYTF	TGCAGTGCTAGGGCCCGGACAGGAGATGGCTACACCTTC
TRBV6-5	TRBJ1-2	TRBD1	few	CASSYPRTGDRRYGYTF	TGTGCCAGCAGTTACCCACGGACAGGGGACAGAAGATATGGCTACACCTTC
TRBV27	TRBJ2-5	-	-	CASSLNEGLGETQYF	TGTGCCAGCAGCCTCAACGAGGGTTTAGGAGAGACCCAGTACTTC
TRBV4-1	TRBJ2-7	-	few	CASSQPAEGAYEQYF	TGCGCCAGCAGCCAGCCCGCAGAGGGTGCCTACGAGCAGTACTTC
TRBV7-2	TRBJ1-3	TRBD1	few	CASSIQGASSGNTIYF	TGTGCCAGCAGTATCCAGGGGGCTAGCTCTGGAAACACCATATATTTT
TRBV6-1	TRBJ2-1	-	many	CASSSPSSGVLNEQFF	TGTGCCAGCAGTTCCCCCTCGAGCGGAGTACTCAATGAGCAGTTCTTC
TRBV7-9	TRBJ1-1	-	many	CASSQSPTEAFF	TGTGCCAGCAGCCAGTCGCCCACTGAAGCTTTCTTT
TRBV27	TRBJ2-7	TRBD1	-	CASSLSGQGNEQYF	TGTGCCAGCAGTTTATCAGGACAGGGCAACGAGCAGTACTTC
TRBV18	TRBJ2-1	TRBD1	many	CASTGDSSYNEQFF	TGTGCCAGCACCGGGGACAGCTCCTACAATGAGCAGTTCTTC
TRBV5-1	TRBJ2-7	-	few	CASSLGLLGSTAYEQYF	TGCGCCAGCAGCTTGGGCCTGTTGGGGTCGACCGCCTACGAGCAGTACTTC
TRBV7-2	TRBJ1-6	TRBD1	-	CASSLDRAVRSPLHF	TGTGCCAGCAGCTTGGACAGGGCAGTACGTTCACCCCTCCACTTT
TRBV12-3/TRBV12-4	TRBJ1-2	TRBD1	many	CASRPETGDFNYGYTF	TGTGCCAGCAGACCCGAGACAGGGGATTTTAACTATGGCTACACCTTC
TRBV4-1	TRBJ2-6	-	-	CASSQGEVSGANVLTF	TGCGCCAGCAGCCAAGGAGAGGTATCTGGGGCCAACGTCCTGACTTTC
TRBV19	TRBJ2-6	-	-	CASGLLTGTGANVLTF	TGTGCCAGTGGATTGTTGACAGGTACTGGGGCCAACGTCCTGACTTTC
TRBV12-3/TRBV12-4	TRBJ2-3	-	many	CASSLDNGDTQYF	TGTGCCAGCAGTTTGGACAATGGAGATACGCAGTATTTT
TRBV15	TRBJ2-7	TRBD2	-	CATSTGTSGRQLVEQYF	TGTGCCACCAGCACCGGGACTAGCGGGAGACAGCTGGTCGAGCAGTACTTC
TRBV10-3	TRBJ1-5	TRBD1	-	CAISARQGQNQPQHF	TGTGCCATCAGTGCGCGACAGGGCCAAAATCAGCCCCAGCATTTT
TRBV27	TRBJ2-7	-	many	CASSSPSAGLYEQYF	TGTGCCAGCAGCTCCCCCTCAGCGGGCCTCTACGAGCAGTACTTC
TRBV7-2	TRBJ2-2	TRBD2	many	CASSLLAGPNTGELFF	TGTGCCAGCAGCTTACTAGCGGGACCGAACACCGGGGAGCTGTTTTTT
TRBV29-1	TRBJ2-1	-	many	CSVSLAKHEQFF	TGCAGCGTATCCCTAGCGAAACATGAGCAGTTCTTC
TRBV11-2	TRBJ2-7	-	many	CASSYSSYEQYF	TGTGCCAGCAGCTACTCCTCCTACGAGCAGTACTTC
TRBV20-1	TRBJ2-1	-	-	CSARGDGPSSYNEQFF	TGCAGTGCTAGAGGGGACGGCCCGAGCTCCTACAATGAGCAGTTCTTC
TRBV3-1	TRBJ1-1	-	many	CASSQVNAEAFF	TGTGCCAGCAGCCAAGTCAACGCTGAAGCTTTCTTT
TRBV3-1	TRBJ2-1	TRBD2	many	CASSQVAGGPYEQFF	TGTGCCAGCAGCCAAGTGGCGGGAGGGCCGTATGAGCAGTTCTTC
TRBV10-3	TRBJ1-2	-	few	CAISESGTVLNYGYTF	TGTGCCATCAGTGAGTCCGGGACGGTGCTTAACTATGGCTACACCTTC
TRBV20-1	TRBJ2-7	TRBD2	many	CSARRPPGREGDEQYF	TGCAGTGCTAGGCGCCCCCCGGGGCGGGAGGGCGACGAGCAGTACTTC
TRBV6-5	TRBJ2-1	-	many	CASSYGGQRGYNEQFF	TGTGCCAGCAGTTACGGGGGCCAGCGGGGATACAATGAGCAGTTCTTC
TRBV11-2	TRBJ1-2	-	many	CASSLDYRQARYGYTF	TGTGCCAGCAGCTTAGATTACCGACAGGCTCGCTATGGCTACACCTTC
TRBV6-1	TRBJ2-5	-	-	CAGGDGETQYF	TGTGCCGGGGGAGACGGAGAGACCCAGTACTTC
TRBV6-1	TRBJ2-3	-	-	CASSGTPATEDTQYF	TGTGCCAGCAGTGGGACTCCCGCGACCGAAGATACGCAGTATTTT